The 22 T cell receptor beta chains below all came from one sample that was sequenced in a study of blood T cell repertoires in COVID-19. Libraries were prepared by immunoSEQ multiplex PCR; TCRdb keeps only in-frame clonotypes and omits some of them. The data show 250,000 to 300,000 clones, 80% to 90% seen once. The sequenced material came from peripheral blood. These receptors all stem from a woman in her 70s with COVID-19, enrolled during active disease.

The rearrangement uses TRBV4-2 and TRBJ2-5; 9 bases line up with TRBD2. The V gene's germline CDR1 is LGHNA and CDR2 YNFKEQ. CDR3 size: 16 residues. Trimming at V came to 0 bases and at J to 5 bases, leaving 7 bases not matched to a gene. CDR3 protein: CASSQEGGGAYETQYF. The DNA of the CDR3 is TGTGCCAGCAGCCAAGAGGGCGGGGGGGCCTATGAGACCCAGTACTTC.

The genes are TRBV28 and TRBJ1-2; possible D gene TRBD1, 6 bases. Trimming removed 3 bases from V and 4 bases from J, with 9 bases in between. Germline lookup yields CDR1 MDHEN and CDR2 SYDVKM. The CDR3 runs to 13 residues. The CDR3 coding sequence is TGTGCCAGCAGTTTGGGGGCCGTCTATGGCTACACCTTC. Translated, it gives CASSLGAVYGYTF.

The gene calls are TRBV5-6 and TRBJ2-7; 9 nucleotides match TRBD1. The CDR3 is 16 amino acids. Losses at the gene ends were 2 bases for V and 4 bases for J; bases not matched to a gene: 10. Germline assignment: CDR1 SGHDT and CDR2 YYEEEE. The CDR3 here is CASSLTGGWGLYEQYF. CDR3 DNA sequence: TGTGCCAGCAGCTTAACAGGGGGCTGGGGCTTGTACGAGCAGTACTTC.

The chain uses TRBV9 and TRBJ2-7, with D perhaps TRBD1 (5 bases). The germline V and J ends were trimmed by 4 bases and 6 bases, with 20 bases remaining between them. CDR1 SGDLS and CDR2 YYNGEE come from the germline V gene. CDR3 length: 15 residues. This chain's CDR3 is CASSPLEGVVGEQYF. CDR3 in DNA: TGTGCCAGCAGCCCCTTAGAAGGGGTGGTAGGCGAGCAGTACTTC.

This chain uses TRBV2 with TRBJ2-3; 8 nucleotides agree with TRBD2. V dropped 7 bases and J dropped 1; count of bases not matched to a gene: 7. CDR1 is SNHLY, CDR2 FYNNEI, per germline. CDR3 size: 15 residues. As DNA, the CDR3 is TGTGCCAGCATTGATGGGACTAGACGCACAGATACGCAGTATTTT. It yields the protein CASIDGTRRTDTQYF.

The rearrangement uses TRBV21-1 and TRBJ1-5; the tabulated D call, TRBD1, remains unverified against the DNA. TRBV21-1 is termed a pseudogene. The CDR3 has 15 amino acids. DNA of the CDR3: TGTGCCAGCAGCAGGGTGGGACAGGACAATCAGCCCCAGCATTTT. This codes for CASSRVGQDNQPQHF.

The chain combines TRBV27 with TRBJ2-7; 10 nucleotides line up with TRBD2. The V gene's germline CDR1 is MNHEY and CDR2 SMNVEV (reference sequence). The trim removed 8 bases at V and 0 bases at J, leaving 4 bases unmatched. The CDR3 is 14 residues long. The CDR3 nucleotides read TGTGCCAGCTGCTCTAGCGGGGGCTCCTACGAGCAGTACTTC. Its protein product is CASCSSGGSYEQYF.

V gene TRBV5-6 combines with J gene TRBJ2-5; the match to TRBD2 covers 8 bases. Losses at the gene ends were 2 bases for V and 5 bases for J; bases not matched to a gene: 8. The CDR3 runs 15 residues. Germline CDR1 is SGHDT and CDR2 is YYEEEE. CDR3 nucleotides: TGTGCCAGCAGCTTACCCAGACTAGCGCGGGAGACCCAGTACTTC. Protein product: CASSLPRLARETQYF.

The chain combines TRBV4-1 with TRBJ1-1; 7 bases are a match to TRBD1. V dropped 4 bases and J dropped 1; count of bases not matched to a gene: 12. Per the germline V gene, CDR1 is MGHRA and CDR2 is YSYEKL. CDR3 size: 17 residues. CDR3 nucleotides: TGCGCCAGCAGCCCCAGTCGACAGGGAGTTCGGAACACTGAAGCTTTCTTT. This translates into CASSPSRQGVRNTEAFF.

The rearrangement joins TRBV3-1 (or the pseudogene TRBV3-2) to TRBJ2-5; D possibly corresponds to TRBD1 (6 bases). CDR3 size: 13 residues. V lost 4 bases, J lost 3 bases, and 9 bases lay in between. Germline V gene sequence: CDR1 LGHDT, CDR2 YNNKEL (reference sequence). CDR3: CASSRPGEETQYF. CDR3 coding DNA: TGTGCCAGCAGCCGGCCAGGGGAAGAGACCCAGTACTTC.

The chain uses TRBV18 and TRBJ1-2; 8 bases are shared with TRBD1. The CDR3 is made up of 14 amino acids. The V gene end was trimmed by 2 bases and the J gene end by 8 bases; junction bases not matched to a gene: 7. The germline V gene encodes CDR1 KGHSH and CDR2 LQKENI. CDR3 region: CASSPGRGLGGYTF. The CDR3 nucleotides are TGTGCCAGCTCACCAGGCAGGGGGCTTGGGGGCTACACCTTC.

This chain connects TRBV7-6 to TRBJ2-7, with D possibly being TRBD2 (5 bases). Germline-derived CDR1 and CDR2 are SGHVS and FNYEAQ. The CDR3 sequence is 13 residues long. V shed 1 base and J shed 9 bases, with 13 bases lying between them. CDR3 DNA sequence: TGTGCCAGCAGCTTAGGGGTCCGGGAAGGGCAGTACTTC. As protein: CASSLGVREGQYF.

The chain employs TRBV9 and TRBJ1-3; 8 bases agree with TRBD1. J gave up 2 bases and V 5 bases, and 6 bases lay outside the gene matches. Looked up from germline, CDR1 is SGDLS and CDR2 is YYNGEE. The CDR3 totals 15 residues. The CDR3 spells CASRAGGLTGNTIYF. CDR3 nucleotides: TGTGCCAGCAGAGCAGGGGGCCTCACTGGAAACACCATATATTTT. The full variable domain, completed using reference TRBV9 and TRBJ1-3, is DSGVTQTPKHLITATGQRVTLRCSPRSGDLSVYWYQQSLDQGLQFLIQYYNGEERAKGNILERFSAQQFPDLHSELNLSSLELGDSALYFCASRAGGLTGNTIYFGEGSWLTVV.

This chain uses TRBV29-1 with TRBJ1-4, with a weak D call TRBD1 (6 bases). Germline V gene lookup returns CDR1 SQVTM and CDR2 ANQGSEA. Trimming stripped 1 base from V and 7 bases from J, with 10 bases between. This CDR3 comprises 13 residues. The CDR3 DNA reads TGCAGCGTTGAAGCAGGGGCGGGTGAAAAACTGTTTTTT. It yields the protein CSVEAGAGEKLFF.

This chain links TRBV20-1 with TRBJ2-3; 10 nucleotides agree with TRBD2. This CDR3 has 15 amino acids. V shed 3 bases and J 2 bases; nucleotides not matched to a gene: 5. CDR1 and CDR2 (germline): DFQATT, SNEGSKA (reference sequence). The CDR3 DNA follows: TGCAGTGCTAGTCCTACTAGCGGGACCACAGATACGCAGTATTTT. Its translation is CSASPTSGTTDTQYF.

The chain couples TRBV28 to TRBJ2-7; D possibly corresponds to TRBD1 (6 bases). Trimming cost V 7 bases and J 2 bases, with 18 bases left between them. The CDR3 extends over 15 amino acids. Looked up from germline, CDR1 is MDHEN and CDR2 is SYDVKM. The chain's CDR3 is CASIPLTGLPYEQYF. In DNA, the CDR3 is TGTGCCAGCATACCTTTGACAGGCCTGCCCTACGAGCAGTACTTC.

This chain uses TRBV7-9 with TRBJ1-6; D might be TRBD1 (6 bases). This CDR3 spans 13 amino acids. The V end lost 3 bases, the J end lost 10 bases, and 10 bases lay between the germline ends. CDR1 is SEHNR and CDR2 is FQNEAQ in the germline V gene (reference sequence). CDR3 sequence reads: CASSFTGNSPLHF. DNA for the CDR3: TGTGCCAGCAGCTTCACAGGGAACTCACCCCTCCACTTT.

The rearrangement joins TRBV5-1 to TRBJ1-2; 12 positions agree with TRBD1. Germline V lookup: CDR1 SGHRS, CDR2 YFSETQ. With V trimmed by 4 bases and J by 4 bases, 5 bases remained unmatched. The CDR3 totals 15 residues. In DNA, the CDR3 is TGCGCCAGCAGCCCTGAGGGACAGGGGGCCTATGGCTACACCTTC. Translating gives CASSPEGQGAYGYTF.

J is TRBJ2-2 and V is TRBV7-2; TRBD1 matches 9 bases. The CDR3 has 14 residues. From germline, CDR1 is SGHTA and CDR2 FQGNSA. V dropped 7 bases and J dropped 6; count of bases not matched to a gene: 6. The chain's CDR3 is CASTSRQGAGELFF. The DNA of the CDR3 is TGTGCCAGCACCTCTAGACAGGGGGCCGGGGAGCTGTTTTTT.

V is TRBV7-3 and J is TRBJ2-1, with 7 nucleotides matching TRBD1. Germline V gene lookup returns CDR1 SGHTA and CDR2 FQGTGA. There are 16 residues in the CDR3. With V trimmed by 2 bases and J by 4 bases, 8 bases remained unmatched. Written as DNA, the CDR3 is TGTGCCAGCAGCTTAGCCCCGACAGGGATTTACAATGAGCAGTTCTTC. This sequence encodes CASSLAPTGIYNEQFF.

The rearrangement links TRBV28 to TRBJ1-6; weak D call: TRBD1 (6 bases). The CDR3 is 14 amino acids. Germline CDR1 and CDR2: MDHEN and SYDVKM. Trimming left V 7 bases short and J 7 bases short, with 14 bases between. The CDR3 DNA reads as TGTGCCAGCAACCCGGGGGGGGCAAATTCACCCCTCCACTTT. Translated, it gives CASNPGGANSPLHF.

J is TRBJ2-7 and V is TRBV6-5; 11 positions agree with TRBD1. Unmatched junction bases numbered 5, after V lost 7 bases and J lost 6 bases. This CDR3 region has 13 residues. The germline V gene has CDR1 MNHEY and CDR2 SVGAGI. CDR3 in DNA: TGTGCCAGCACCGGGACAGGGGGTTTCGAGCAGTACTTC. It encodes CASTGTGGFEQYF.